What follows is one T cell receptor beta chain and its context. The antigen is undetermined. PCR employed 60 Vbeta and 13 Jbeta primers. In the source study's methods: Among the unique TCR beta chains that a later analysis counted, about 85 million in all, roughly 11 million were shared. The data were produced by immunoSEQ multiplex PCR, yet TCRdb's version contains in-frame clones alone and is incomplete. For V, J and clone size, that table is used; D and trimming come from the DNA. Of hundreds of thousands of clones listed, about 80% are singletons. The sample originates from a study of cytomegalovirus exposure and HLA in healthy donors. General study points: Published work reported that the classifier diagnosed cytomegalovirus status with high specificity and sensitivity. When presence/absence was analysed, sequencing depth was taken to be roughly uniform across donors. According to a later analysis, most TCR beta chains associated with CMV appeared HLA-restricted.

This CDR3 region has 12 residues. The V end was cut by 6 bases, the J end by 5 bases, with 10 bases between. Germline V gene lookup returns CDR1 SEHNR and CDR2 FQNEAQ (reference sequence). Sequencing was performed on PBMCs. J is TRBJ1-2 and V is TRBV7-9, with a possible D match to TRBD1 (6 bases). The TCR comes from a male donor in good health and CMV-seronegative. Written as DNA, the CDR3 is TGTGCCAGCAGTCGACAGGATTATGGCTACACCTTC. This encodes CASSRQDYGYTF.